This TCR beta chain stems from a study of cytomegalovirus exposure and HLA in healthy donors. V lost 7 bases and J lost 9, with 19 bases in between. This CDR3 spans 14 amino acids. Germline-derived CDR1 and CDR2 are MNHEY and SVGAGI. Comment on this clone: The antigen is unknown.

Study-wide results and caveats: Despite most TCR sequences being rare, some public TCRs occurred in many donors. Relative to the approximately 630-donor mean, N-insertions were reportedly fewer in an Asian-associated ancestry cluster in a later analysis.

The study ran its PCR with 60 Vbeta and 13 Jbeta primers. Data came from immunoSEQ multiplex PCR; TCRdb stores just in-frame clones and leaves some out. The table lists approximately 120,000 clones, 77% of them singletons. The sequenced sample consisted of PBMCs. V is TRBV6-5 and J is TRBJ2-1; tentatively, D is TRBD1 (6 bases). This clonotype originated in a woman aged 35 to 49 in good health and CMV-seropositive. CDR3 nucleotide sequence: TGTGCCAGCAAACGGACAGCGGCACGGGGTGAGCAGTTCTTC. Amino acid sequence: CASKRTAARGEQFF.